One and the same sample provided the 23 T cell receptor beta chains below, sequenced in a study of human T cells and chemical hapten exposure (dated by TCRdb to 2020 to 2023). Library preparation was by RACE. The data were produced on a NextSeq 500. Clones were called with MiXCR by TCRdb after fastp trimmed the public reads at Q25, and only in-frame beta chains were retained. Each record represents a unique CDR3 protein, reported with the most common genes and DNA among its rows. Here the sample has 87,000 or so distinct CDR3 sequences; roughly 8.8% occur a single time. About 3.5% of the sample is in the top ten clones. Taken with the paper, the label for time point translates to: pre-sensitization, week 0. The treatment or condition label on this specimen signifies: therapeutic diphenylcyclopropenone sensitization with weekly scalp DPC. The material was whole blood, obtained in connection with sensitization to the hapten diphenylcyclopropenone (DPC). These receptors originate from a woman aged 40-49 years with alopecia areata. Some clones in this sample may be carry-over from other donors' samples.

This chain connects TRBV6-5 to TRBJ2-7; the match to TRBD1 covers 9 bases. J was trimmed by 4 bases and V by 0 bases; bases with no gene match: 1. This CDR3 comprises 14 residues. The germline V gene encodes CDR1 MNHEY and CDR2 SVGAGI. In nucleotides, the CDR3 is TGTGCCAGCAGTTACTCGGACAGGGGTTACGAGCAGTACTTC. It codes for CASSYSDRGYEQYF.

This clonotype was seen a few times. The rearrangement links TRBV28 to TRBJ2-1, with D possibly called TRBD1 or TRBD2 (5 bases each). The CDR3 consists of 16 residues. V lost 3 bases to trimming and J lost 10 bases, with 22 bases between them. Germline lookup yields CDR1 MDHEN and CDR2 SYDVKM. The CDR3 coding sequence is TGTGCCAGCAGTTTTCCGGGGCCGGACGTGCCAGGGGAGCAGTTCTTC. It yields the protein CASSFPGPDVPGEQFF.

The genes are TRBV11-2 and TRBJ2-7; D ambiguous. CDR1 SGHAT and CDR2 FQNNGV come from the germline V gene. This CDR3 is 14 amino acids long. V was shortened by 1 base and J by 0 bases, with 7 bases between the two germline ends. This CDR3 reads CASSLVSSSYEQYF. CDR3 nucleotide sequence: TGTGCCAGCAGCTTAGTGTCGAGCTCCTACGAGCAGTACTTC.

The table lists this clonotype with many counts. V usage is TRBV14 and J usage is TRBJ2-7; 10 nucleotides agree with TRBD1. The CDR3 is made up of 15 amino acids. With V trimmed by 1 base and J by 4 bases, 4 bases remained unmatched. Germline V gives CDR1 SGHDN, CDR2 FVKESK. CDR3 bases: TGTGCCAGCAGCCAAGGATGGGGACAGGGGTACGAGCAGTACTTC. Its translation is CASSQGWGQGYEQYF.

This clonotype was found a few times. V is TRBV5-6 and J is TRBJ2-1, with 11 bases that match TRBD2. Germline trimming cut 2 bases from V and 2 bases from J; bases unmatched to any gene: 6. The CDR3 runs 17 residues. CDR1 and CDR2 (germline): SGHDT, YYEEEE. The CDR3: CASSFLGSGGAYNEQFF. The DNA of the CDR3 is TGTGCCAGCAGCTTCCTTGGTAGCGGGGGGGCCTACAATGAGCAGTTCTTC.

This clonotype was counted between two and nine times. This chain connects TRBV11-2 to TRBJ1-5; the match to TRBD1 covers 7 bases. Germline V lookup: CDR1 SGHAT, CDR2 FQNNGV. The CDR3 extends over 17 amino acids. The V and J ends lost 1 base and 1 base, in that order; junction bases with no gene match: 7. In DNA form, the CDR3 reads TGTGCCAGCAGCTTAGGAACGGGACAGTGGAGCAATCAGCCCCAGCATTTT. Amino acid sequence: CASSLGTGQWSNQPQHF.

This clonotype showed up just a few times. The chain joins TRBV4-1 to TRBJ1-1; D unresolved. CDR3 length: 11 residues. Germline CDR1 reads MGHRA; CDR2 reads YSYEKL. Between the trimmed V and J ends, which lost 5 bases and 6 bases, there was a span of 7 bases. CDR3 in amino acids: CASSSWAEAFF. The CDR3 region has the DNA TGCGCCAGCAGCTCATGGGCTGAAGCTTTCTTT.

The chain employs TRBV12-3 or TRBV12-4 and TRBJ1-1; no definite D call. Trimming pared 2 bases from V and 3 bases from J, leaving 19 bases between. This CDR3 comprises 17 residues. The CDR3 sequence: CASSLSSGLSQDTEAFF. CDR3 nucleotide sequence: TGTGCCAGCAGTTTAAGTAGCGGGCTAAGCCAGGACACTGAAGCTTTCTTT.

The chain has TRBV27 and TRBJ2-7; no definite D call. CDR1 is MNHEY, CDR2 SMNVEV, per germline (reference sequence). This CDR3 comprises 12 residues. Trimming removed 3 bases from V and 2 bases from J, with 5 bases in between. The CDR3 DNA is TGTGCCAGCAGTTTCCGAACCTACGAGCAGTACTTC. This translates into CASSFRTYEQYF.

The chain combines TRBV19 with TRBJ1-5; D call uncertain. CDR3 length equals 13 residues. Germline V gene lookup returns CDR1 LNHDA and CDR2 SQIVND (reference sequence). V lost 10 bases and J 6 bases, leaving 16 bases between the germline ends. Here the CDR3 DNA reads TGTGCCACTTCGACAAAATGGCTTCAGCCCCAGCATTTT. It codes for CATSTKWLQPQHF.

J is TRBJ2-2 and V is TRBV5-1; 7 bases fit TRBD1. Looked up from germline, CDR1 is SGHRS and CDR2 is YFSETQ. V shed 2 bases and J 1 base; nucleotides not matched to a gene: 5. The CDR3 is 16 amino acids. CDR3 sequence: CASSFGDSQNTGELFF. CDR3 in DNA: TGCGCCAGCAGCTTCGGGGACAGTCAGAACACCGGGGAGCTGTTTTTT.

The V call is TRBV28, the J call TRBJ2-7, with 9 positions matching TRBD2. CDR3 size: 14 residues. The J segment lost 8 bases and the V segment lost 2 bases, leaving 7 bases of the junction unmatched. The germline CDR1 and CDR2 sequences are MDHEN and SYDVKM. In DNA, the CDR3 is TGTGCCAGCAGTTTAGCGGGGGGGGCCCTTCAGCAGTACTTC. This codes for CASSLAGGALQQYF.

This clonotype was picked up a small number of times. The CDR3 DNA follows: TGTGCCTCCACCCCGCCAGACCTGAGCACAGATACGCAGTATTTT. It yields the protein CASTPPDLSTDTQYF. V and J are TRBV28 and TRBJ2-3; D is undetermined. Looked up from germline, CDR1 is MDHEN and CDR2 is SYDVKM. The CDR3 covers 15 residues. Trimming left V 11 bases short and J 0 bases short, with 18 bases between.

This clonotype came up a few times. This rearrangement joins TRBV20-1 to TRBJ1-2; no clear D. Looked up from germline, CDR1 is DFQATT and CDR2 is SNEGSKA (reference sequence). The CDR3 consists of 12 residues. For the CDR3, the DNA is TGCACTGCGGTGGTGGCTAACTATGGCTACACCTTC. Its translation: CTAVVANYGYTF.

The chain links TRBV11-3 to TRBJ1-1; the D gene is possibly TRBD1 (6 bases). The germline gives CDR1 SGHNT, CDR2 YENEEA. The CDR3 has 16 residues. V was clipped by 5 bases and J by 0 bases, with 16 bases between them. CDR3 sequence (DNA): TGTGCCAGCAGCCCCCAACGGGGGGGCCTGAACACTGAAGCTTTCTTT. It encodes CASSPQRGGLNTEAFF.

The rearrangement joins TRBV29-1 to TRBJ2-1; possible D gene TRBD2, 6 bases. Germline V gene lookup returns CDR1 SQVTM and CDR2 ANQGSEA. V was clipped by 7 bases and J by 9 bases, with 19 bases between them. This CDR3 region has 13 residues. CDR3 bases: TGCAGCGCCCGCCCCGGGGGTACTCGTGAGCAGTTCTTC. It is translated as CSARPGGTREQFF.

The genes are TRBV18 and TRBJ1-5; D remains ambiguous. Trimming cost V 3 bases and J 8 bases, with 23 bases left between them. Germline-derived CDR1 and CDR2 are KGHSH and LQKENI. The CDR3 has 17 amino acids. In DNA form, the CDR3 reads TGTGCCAGCTCACCTAGAACACTAGACACATTAGGGAAGCCCCAGCATTTT. Translated, it gives CASSPRTLDTLGKPQHF.

V is TRBV20-1 and J is TRBJ2-3; TRBD1 or TRBD2 may be the D gene (5 bases each). V was trimmed by 1 base and J by 8 bases, leaving 13 bases between them. This CDR3 is 13 amino acids long. Germline assignment: CDR1 DFQATT and CDR2 SNEGSKA (reference sequence). The CDR3 DNA is TGCAGTGCTAGAGTCCAGAGGGACCGTACGCAGTATTTT. It encodes CSARVQRDRTQYF.

The V and J genes are TRBV15 and TRBJ2-2; tentatively, D is TRBD1 (6 bases). There are 15 residues in the CDR3. Germline lookup yields CDR1 LNHNV and CDR2 YYDKDF (reference sequence). Between the trimmed V and J ends, which lost 0 bases and 6 bases, there was a span of 11 bases. CDR3 sequence (DNA): TGTGCCACCAGCAGAGAAAGCCAGGGGCCCGGGGAGCTGTTTTTT. Protein: CATSRESQGPGELFF.

This clonotype occurred many times. The CDR3 reads CASSVQGGLLSEAFF. DNA for the CDR3: TGTGCCAGCAGCGTCCAAGGGGGGCTTTTATCTGAAGCTTTCTTT. The chain joins TRBV14 to TRBJ1-1; possibly TRBD1 for D (6 bases). The CDR3 is made up of 15 amino acids. CDR1 and CDR2 from the germline V gene are SGHDN and FVKESK. V gave up 5 bases and J gave up 6 bases, with 19 bases separating them.

This clonotype has a count of ten or more. The chain has TRBV7-6 and TRBJ1-5; TRBD1 matches 7 bases. The V segment lost 0 bases and the J segment 5 bases; nucleotides outside the gene matches: 7. The CDR3 covers 16 residues. Germline CDR1 reads SGHVS; CDR2 reads FNYEAQ. This CDR3 reads CASSLAPRGPDQPQHF. The CDR3 DNA reads TGTGCCAGCAGCTTAGCCCCTAGGGGGCCGGATCAGCCCCAGCATTTT.

This clonotype was seen many times. The chain uses TRBV7-2 and TRBJ1-2; no clear D. The V and J ends lost 4 bases and 8 bases respectively, with 11 bases between them. CDR1 is SGHTA, CDR2 FQGNSA, per germline. The length of the CDR3 is 12 residues. The CDR3 is CASSSSFRGYTF. The CDR3 coding sequence is TGTGCCAGCAGCTCCTCCTTCCGCGGCTACACCTTC. Using reference TRBV7-2 and TRBJ1-2 for the parts outside the CDR3, the full variable domain is GAGVSQSPSNKVTEKGKDVELRCDPISGHTALYWYRQSLGQGLEFLIYFQGNSAPDKSGLPSDRFSAERTGGSVSTLTIQRTQQEDSAVYLCASSSSFRGYTFGSGTRLTVV.

The chain recombines TRBV10-3 with TRBJ2-1; D is possibly TRBD1 (6 bases). Germline loops: CDR1 ENHRY, CDR2 SYGVKD. CDR3 length equals 13 residues. Between the trimmed V and J ends, which lost 3 bases and 5 bases, there was a span of 8 bases. This chain's CDR3 is CAISERGNNEQFF. DNA of the CDR3: TGTGCCATCAGTGAAAGGGGGAACAATGAGCAGTTCTTC.